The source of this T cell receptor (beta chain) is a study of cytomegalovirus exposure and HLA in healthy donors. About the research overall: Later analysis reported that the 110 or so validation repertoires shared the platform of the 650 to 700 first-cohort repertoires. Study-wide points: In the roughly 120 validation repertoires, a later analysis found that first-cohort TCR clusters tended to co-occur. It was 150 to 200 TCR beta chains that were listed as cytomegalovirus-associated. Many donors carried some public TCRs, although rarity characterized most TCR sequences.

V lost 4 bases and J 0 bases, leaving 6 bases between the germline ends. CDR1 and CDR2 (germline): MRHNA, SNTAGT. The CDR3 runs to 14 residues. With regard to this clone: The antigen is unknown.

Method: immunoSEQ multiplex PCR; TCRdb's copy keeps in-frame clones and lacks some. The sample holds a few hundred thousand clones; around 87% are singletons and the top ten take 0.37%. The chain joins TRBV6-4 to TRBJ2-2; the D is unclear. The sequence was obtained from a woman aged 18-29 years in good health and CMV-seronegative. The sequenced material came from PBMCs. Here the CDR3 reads CASSGAPNTGELFF. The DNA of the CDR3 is TGTGCCAGCAGTGGAGCCCCGAACACCGGGGAGCTGTTTTTT.